This T cell receptor (beta chain) was found in a study of blood T cells in healthy people across ages (dated by TCRdb to about 2015). Looking at the study overall: Template switching captured roughly one uniquely barcoded TCR beta cDNA molecule per two T cells in model experiments. To track age-related changes in TCR beta repertoire diversity, the study relied on deep sequencing normalized with unique cDNA molecular identifiers. The donors were split into four age groups: young (average 16 years), middle-aged (about 40), aged (62) and long-lived (about 82). To avoid experimental bias, donors of different ages were spread randomly across the sequencing lanes. For two donors (one aged 18 to 29 and one aged 80 or older), the study analyzed two additional independent replicas of 1 million unique cDNA reads from the same blood draw.

General findings and caveats noted by the study authors: As age increased, observed TCR beta diversity per million T cells dropped in a roughly linear way, and a significant reduction was already evident by age 40. Bulk unsorted PBMC profiling prevented conclusive comparison of naive and antigen-experienced compartments. Observed TCR beta diversity correlated strongly with the percentage of naive T cells measured by flow cytometry. Donor CMV infection status was unknown, potentially confounding age-related changes in expanded clonotypes. Estimates of total diversity based on one million sequenced T cells were regarded as lower bounds and as underestimates. Compared with the aged group, the long-lived group had more naive CD4+ T cells, fewer expanded clones and increased TCR diversity, a pattern suggesting age selection.

The method was 5' RACE. Instrument used: Illumina HiSeq 2500. A second about 7 to 12 cycle PCR used a sample-barcoded 5' primer and a J-beta primer mix. Each TCR beta cDNA molecule received a unique molecular identifier from a template-switch 5' adaptor carrying 12 random nucleotides. Each sample yielded at least 3 million CDR3-containing paired-end reads. First-strand cDNA was synthesized from all RNA with the Mint cDNA synthesis kit, primed by a TRBC-specific oligonucleotide. All cDNA was treated with uracil-DNA glycosylase and then went through a first 18-cycle PCR with the universal primers M1SS and BC2_uni_R. The authors processed their data as follows. For normalization, 1 million high-quality reads, each with a distinct molecular identifier, were randomly selected from each sample. Reads sharing molecular identifiers were discarded rather than binned into consensus sequences. CDR3 identification, clonotype clustering and error correction used MiTCR with a Q25 quality threshold and the strictest error-elimination algorithm. A nonparametric unseen species model with Euler transformation was used to estimate lower-bound total TCR beta diversity. TCRdb reprocessing: public reads trimmed at Q25 with fastp, clones called with MiXCR, in-frame beta chains kept. Here each entry gathers all rows of one CDR3 protein and keeps the most common genes and DNA. The V and J calls were determined by TCRdb, not by the authors. The sample table holds roughly 2 million distinct CDR3 sequences, of which around half were seen once. In total, the top ten clones hold over 2% of the sample.

The CDR3 runs 14 residues from the cysteine to the phenylalanine. Only the CDR3 DNA is retained, 42 bases long and in frame from the first base. V is clipped by 0 bases and J by 6 bases, and the sequence between their germline boundaries is 11 bases long. The germline V gene encodes CDR1 LGHNA and CDR2 YNFKEQ. As to this clonotype: Its recognized antigen is unknown. Base qualities are not recorded, but no much larger clone differs from it by a single base.

Systemically healthy Caucasian individuals from Russia, about 38 in total and aged roughly 6 to 100 years, were included as donors. About 10 milliliters of peripheral blood were collected from each donor into EDTA-treated Vacutainer tubes. Ficoll-Paque density-gradient centrifugation was used to isolate PBMCs, with at least 6.5 million per sample. Total RNA was extracted from PBMCs with Trizol reagent, with at least 5.5 micrograms obtained per sample. Naive CD45RAhigh/CD27high T cell percentages were measured by flow cytometry on a PBMC aliquot from every donor. The TCR was taken from a woman aged 40 to 50 in good health. The sequence is built from TRBV4-2 and TRBJ1-2; TRBD1 might be the D gene, on 6 matching bases. The sequenced sample was blood. The CDR3 is CASSQDGGEDGYTF. The DNA sequence is given as TGTGCCAGCAGCCAAGATGGGGGCGAGGATGGCTACACCTTC.